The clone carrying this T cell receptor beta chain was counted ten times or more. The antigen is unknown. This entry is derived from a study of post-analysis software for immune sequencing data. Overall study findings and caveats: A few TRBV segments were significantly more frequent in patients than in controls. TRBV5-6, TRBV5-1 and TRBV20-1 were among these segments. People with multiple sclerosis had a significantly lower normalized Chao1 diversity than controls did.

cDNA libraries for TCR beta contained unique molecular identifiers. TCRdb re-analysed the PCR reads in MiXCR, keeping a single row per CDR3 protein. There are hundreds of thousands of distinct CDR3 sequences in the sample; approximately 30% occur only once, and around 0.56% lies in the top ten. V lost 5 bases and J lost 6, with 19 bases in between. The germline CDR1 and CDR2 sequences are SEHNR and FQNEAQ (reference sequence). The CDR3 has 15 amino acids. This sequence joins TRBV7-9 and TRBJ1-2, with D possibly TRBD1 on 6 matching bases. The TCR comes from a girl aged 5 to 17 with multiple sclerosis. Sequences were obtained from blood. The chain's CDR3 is CASSLPTTGPHGYTF. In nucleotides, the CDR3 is TGTGCCAGCAGCCTGCCGACGACAGGCCCCCATGGCTACACCTTC. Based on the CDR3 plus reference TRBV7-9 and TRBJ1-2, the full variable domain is DTGVSQNPRHKITKRGQNVTFRCDPISEHNRLYWYRQTLGQGPEFLTYFQNEAQLEKSRLLSDRFSAERPKGSFSTLEIQRTEQGDSAMYLCASSLPTTGPHGYTFGSGTRLTVV.